Shown below are 27 T cell receptor beta chains from a single sample sequenced in a study of response to subunit inactivated influenza vaccine. Via MiXCR, TCRdb re-called the RT-PCR reads, giving one row per CDR3 protein. Of around 540,000 distinct CDR3 sequences in the sample, 10% to 15% are singletons; the top ten hold 10%. The sequencing used PBMCs from blood, collected on the day of vaccination. The receptors stem from a man over 45 who received an inactivated influenza vaccine.

This clonotype has more than one count but fewer than ten. The chain has TRBV5-1 and TRBJ2-7; 9 bases fit TRBD1. V gave up 0 bases and J gave up 9 bases; unmatched junction bases: 4. There are 13 residues in the CDR3. Germline CDR1 SGHRS, CDR2 YFSETQ. The CDR3 sequence: CASSLDPGQGQYF. The CDR3 region has the DNA TGCGCCAGCAGCTTGGATCCGGGACAGGGGCAGTACTTC.

V and J are TRBV28 and TRBJ1-1; the match to TRBD1 covers 7 bases. The CDR3 has 15 amino acids. V was clipped by 4 bases and J by 1 base; unmatched bases: 6. Germline lookup yields CDR1 MDHEN and CDR2 SYDVKM. The CDR3 protein is CASSSGGLANTEAFF. The CDR3 DNA reads TGTGCCAGCAGTTCAGGGGGGTTGGCGAACACTGAAGCTTTCTTT.

This clonotype has just a few counts. V gene TRBV20-1 combines with J gene TRBJ2-2; 8 nucleotides match TRBD2. V shed 5 bases and J 7 bases; nucleotides not matched to a gene: 15. This CDR3 has 16 residues. Germline CDR1 and CDR2: DFQATT and SNEGSKA (reference sequence). CDR3 amino acids: CSAPLRSGSIGGELFF. CDR3 DNA sequence: TGCAGTGCTCCGCTGAGGAGCGGGAGTATTGGCGGGGAGCTGTTTTTT.

The chain joins TRBV11-2 to TRBJ2-5; tentative D call: TRBD1 (5 bases). Trimming left V 2 bases short and J 4 bases short, with 8 bases between. Germline CDR1 SGHAT, CDR2 FQNNGV. The CDR3 length is 13 residues. CDR3 nucleotide sequence: TGTGCCAGCAGCTTATTCAGGGTAGAGACCCAGTACTTC. Amino acids: CASSLFRVETQYF.

Ten or more counts support this clonotype. This chain links TRBV5-1 with TRBJ2-3; D may be TRBD2 (5 bases). The CDR3 runs 16 residues. V lost 0 bases and J lost 3, with 14 bases in between. The germline V gene has CDR1 SGHRS and CDR2 YFSETQ. The DNA of the CDR3 is TGCGCCAGCAGCTTGGCTATAGCGAGCGGAACAGATACGCAGTATTTT. Its translation: CASSLAIASGTDTQYF.

The chain employs TRBV30 and TRBJ2-7; D gene unclear. This CDR3 has 12 amino acids. The V and J ends lost 3 bases and 5 bases respectively, with 11 bases between them. Germline loops: CDR1 GTSNPN, CDR2 SVGIG (reference sequence). The CDR3 DNA is TGTGCCTGGAGCCCTTCGGGCGACGAGCAGTACTTC. Translation gives CAWSPSGDEQYF. Full variable domain (missing parts from reference TRBV30 and TRBJ2-7): SQTIHQWPATLVQPVGSPLSLECTVEGTSNPNLYWYRQAAGRGLQLLFYSVGIGQISSEVPQNLSASRPQDRQFILSSKKLLLSDSGFYLCAWSPSGDEQYFGPGTRLTVT.

This clonotype came up many times. The genes are TRBV7-2 and TRBJ2-7; the match to TRBD2 covers 8 bases. The CDR3 extends over 14 amino acids. With V trimmed by 1 base and J by 7 bases, 6 bases remained unmatched. Looked up from germline, CDR1 is SGHTA and CDR2 is FQGNSA. The CDR3 nucleotides are TGTGCCAGCAGCTTAGGAGCGGGGGCTCGGGAGCAGTACTTC. Amino acid sequence: CASSLGAGAREQYF.

This clonotype has a handful of counts. The genes are TRBV6-6 and TRBJ1-4; D perhaps matches TRBD1 (5 bases). CDR1 and CDR2 from the germline V gene are MNHNY and SVGAGI (reference sequence). V dropped 7 bases and J dropped 4 bases, with 10 bases sitting between them. CDR3 length: 13 amino acids. This CDR3 reads CASKDSFNEKLFF. In DNA form, the CDR3 reads TGTGCCAGCAAAGACAGCTTTAATGAAAAACTGTTTTTT.

Written as DNA, the CDR3 is TGTGCCAGCAGCCAAGATATCCCCCGACAGGGTCGAGGGAGGACCGGGGAGCTGTTTTTT. Its protein product is CASSQDIPRQGRGRTGELFF. The chain couples TRBV3-1 to TRBJ2-2; D might be TRBD1 (7 bases). The CDR3 loop spans 20 amino acids. V shed 0 bases and J shed 5 bases, with 25 bases lying between them. CDR1 is LGHDT and CDR2 is YNNKEL in the germline V gene (reference sequence).

The genes are TRBV7-2 and TRBJ1-2, with a tentative D call TRBD1 (5 bases). Germline V CDR1 and CDR2: SGHTA, FQGNSA. V dropped 4 bases and J dropped 1 base, with 13 bases sitting between them. The CDR3 consists of 15 residues. The CDR3 bases are TGTGCCAGCAGCTCCAGGGTAGCCGGTAACTATGGCTACACCTTC. Protein: CASSSRVAGNYGYTF. Supplemented by reference TRBV7-2 and TRBJ1-2, the full variable domain reads GAGVSQSPSNKVTEKGKDVELRCDPISGHTALYWYRQSLGQGLEFLIYFQGNSAPDKSGLPSDRFSAERTGGSVSTLTIQRTQQEDSAVYLCASSSRVAGNYGYTFGSGTRLTVV.

This clonotype was seen a few times. The chain links TRBV11-2 to TRBJ1-1; D possibly corresponds to TRBD1 (5 bases). Between the trimmed V and J ends, which lost 1 base and 5 bases, there was a span of 11 bases. CDR3 length: 14 residues. Germline V gives CDR1 SGHAT, CDR2 FQNNGV. This CDR3 is CASSLGLQGTEAFF. CDR3 nucleotides: TGTGCCAGCAGCTTAGGACTTCAGGGTACTGAAGCTTTCTTT.

This clonotype was recorded many times. The V gene is TRBV5-1, the J gene TRBJ2-3; D remains ambiguous. The CDR3 is 14 residues long. Germline-derived CDR1 and CDR2 are SGHRS and YFSETQ. Trimming cost V 0 bases and J 4 bases, with 9 bases left between them. DNA of the CDR3: TGCGCCAGCAGCTTGGGCCCCGACGCAGATACGCAGTATTTT. It encodes CASSLGPDADTQYF.

This clonotype has just a few counts. The chain combines TRBV10-3 with TRBJ2-5; 12 bases match TRBD1. After removal of 2 bases from V and 5 bases from J, the junction contained 6 bases not matched to a gene. Looked up from germline, CDR1 is ENHRY and CDR2 is SYGVKD. The CDR3 has 16 amino acids. CDR3 in DNA: TGTGCCATCAGTGAGGGAGGGACAGGGGGCAAGGAGACCCAGTACTTC. Translation gives CAISEGGTGGKETQYF.

This clonotype was seen many times. The CDR3 DNA follows: TGCAGTGCTAGTAGGGACAGGGGGCCACAAGAGACCCAGTACTTC. Protein: CSASRDRGPQETQYF. The J gene is TRBJ2-5, the V gene TRBV20-1, with 12 bases lining up with TRBD1. CDR1 and CDR2 (germline): DFQATT, SNEGSKA (reference sequence). This CDR3 is 15 amino acids long. With V trimmed by 3 bases and J by 2 bases, 4 bases remained unmatched.

This rearrangement joins TRBV12-3 or TRBV12-4 to TRBJ2-7, with D perhaps TRBD2 (6 bases). The CDR3 consists of 16 residues. V was cut by 3 bases and J by 0 bases, with 15 bases left in between. The CDR3 nucleotides are TGTGCCAGCAGTTTGAGGGCGGGACGGAGCTCCTACGAGCAGTACTTC. This translates into CASSLRAGRSSYEQYF.

At least ten counts were recorded for this clonotype. The rearrangement uses TRBV7-9 and TRBJ2-7, with D possibly TRBD1 on 8 matching bases. CDR3 length: 14 amino acids. The germline V gene encodes CDR1 SEHNR and CDR2 FQNEAQ (reference sequence). Trimming took 1 base from V and 3 from J, leaving 10 bases between them. The CDR3 sequence: CASSLDRGGYEQYF. In DNA form, the CDR3 reads TGTGCCAGCAGCTTAGACAGGGGGGGCTACGAGCAGTACTTC.

This clonotype was seen repeatedly, ten times or more. The rearrangement uses TRBV7-9 and TRBJ2-5; 7 nucleotides align to TRBD1. V shed 5 bases, J shed 1 base, and the junction held 4 bases outside the gene matches. This CDR3 spans 14 amino acids. Germline V CDR1 and CDR2: SEHNR, FQNEAQ (reference sequence). As DNA, the CDR3 is TGTGCCAGCAGCCCCCGGGACAGCCAAGAGACCCAGTACTTC. It yields the protein CASSPRDSQETQYF.

V and J are TRBV7-9 and TRBJ1-1, with 11 bases identical to TRBD1. Germline loops: CDR1 SEHNR, CDR2 FQNEAQ (reference sequence). Trimming cost V 3 bases and J 8 bases; bases outside gene matches: 2. This CDR3 is 13 amino acids long. The CDR3 DNA reads as TGTGCCAGCAGCTTGGACAGGGGGCTGGAAGCTTTCTTT. Residues: CASSLDRGLEAFF.

This clonotype was detected a few times. The chain links TRBV7-2 to TRBJ2-3, with TRBD2 matching 7 bases. Trimming cost V 5 bases and J 5 bases; bases outside gene matches: 13. The CDR3 runs 16 residues. Germline CDR1 is SGHTA and CDR2 is FQGNSA. This CDR3 is CASSPRGGSKVDTQYF. The CDR3 coding sequence is TGTGCCAGCAGCCCTAGGGGCGGGAGTAAAGTAGATACGCAGTATTTT.

The chain employs TRBV6-2 or TRBV6-3 and TRBJ2-1; weak D call: TRBD2 (6 bases). The CDR3 is 15 residues long. Between the trimmed V and J ends, which lost 2 bases and 2 bases, there was a span of 10 bases. Germline lookup yields CDR1 MNHEY and CDR2 SVGEGT. The CDR3 bases are TGTGCCAGCAGTTACAGAGCGGGCCCCTACAATGAGCAGTTCTTC. Its protein product is CASSYRAGPYNEQFF.

This clonotype was seen ten or more times. The chain links TRBV9 to TRBJ2-7, with TRBD2 as a possible D gene (7 bases). Trimming took off 4 bases at V and 4 bases at J, with 15 bases between the two ends. Per germline, CDR1 SGDLS and CDR2 YYNGEE. The CDR3 is 14 residues long. CDR3: CASSSAGAGYEQYF. The CDR3 DNA is TGTGCCAGCAGCTCCGCGGGGGCTGGGTACGAGCAGTACTTC.

This clonotype was detected only a few times. The DNA of the CDR3 is TGTGCCAGCAGCTTAAGACTAGCGGGGGAAGAGCAGTACTTC. Translating gives CASSLRLAGEEQYF. The V gene is TRBV5-6, the J gene TRBJ2-7; TRBD2 matches 12 bases. V lost 2 bases, J lost 7 bases, and 4 bases stayed unmatched. Germline V gene data show CDR1 as SGHDT and CDR2 as YYEEEE. The CDR3 spans 14 residues.

The J gene is TRBJ2-1, the V gene TRBV11-2; D gene ambiguous. This CDR3 has 13 amino acids. The germline CDR1 and CDR2 sequences are SGHAT and FQNNGV. Trimming pared 1 base from V and 7 bases from J, leaving 8 bases between. The CDR3, as DNA: TGTGCCAGCAGCTTAGGACCCCCAAATGAGCAGTTCTTC. Amino acid sequence: CASSLGPPNEQFF.

J is TRBJ2-4 and V is TRBV12-3 or TRBV12-4; 10 nucleotides agree with TRBD1. The CDR3 has 15 residues. V lost 4 bases, J lost 4 bases, and 4 bases stayed unmatched. CDR3 region: CASSSPDRGKNIQYF. For the CDR3, the DNA is TGTGCCAGCAGTTCACCGGACAGGGGGAAAAACATTCAGTACTTC.

The chain has TRBV12-3 or TRBV12-4 and TRBJ1-5; weak D call: TRBD1 (5 bases). The ends were cut back, 7 bases at V and 0 bases at J, with 13 bases in the middle. This CDR3 comprises 15 residues. In DNA form, the CDR3 reads TGTGCCAGCACGCTTTGGGGCACTAGCAATCAGCCCCAGCATTTT. Protein sequence: CASTLWGTSNQPQHF.

This clonotype was seen a handful of times. V and J are TRBV15 and TRBJ2-1, with 7 bases matching TRBD2. This CDR3 comprises 16 residues. The junction had 7 bases not matched to a gene; V was cut back by 1 base and J by 4 bases. Germline V lookup: CDR1 LNHNV, CDR2 YYDKDF (reference sequence). CDR3 sequence: CATSRGGGGNYNEQFF. The CDR3 bases are TGTGCCACCAGCAGAGGAGGCGGGGGAAATTACAATGAGCAGTTCTTC.

The chain has TRBV9 and TRBJ1-1; the D is unclear. CDR3 length: 16 residues. The ends were cut back, 0 bases at V and 0 bases at J, with 12 bases in the middle. Germline loops: CDR1 SGDLS, CDR2 YYNGEE. CDR3 loop: CASSVGQGFLNTEAFF. CDR3 DNA: TGTGCCAGCAGCGTAGGACAAGGCTTTCTGAACACTGAAGCTTTCTTT.